A selection of T cell receptor beta chains follows, all from one sample in a study of blood T cell repertoires in COVID-19. Libraries were prepared by immunoSEQ multiplex PCR; TCRdb keeps only in-frame clonotypes and omits some of them. The table has 250,000 or so clones, about 82% seen once. The sequenced sample was PBMCs or T cells enriched from blood (not recorded which). These receptors came from a woman aged 45-59 years who had recovered from COVID-19. Each CDR3 is given with its conserved first and last residue. The D gene is left open where the match is weak. Part of the rows lack a size; the others show once, few, many or a class for expanded clones.

D gene	clone size	V gene	J gene	CDR3 protein	CDR3 DNA
.	.	TRBV6-1	TRBJ2-7	CASSERSRGPSYEQYF	TGTGCCAGCAGTGAAAGGTCAAGGGGTCCCTCCTACGAGCAGTACTTC
TRBD2	.	TRBV7-7	TRBJ2-3	CASSSTSGGTDTQYF	TGTGCTAGCAGCTCTACTAGCGGGGGCACAGATACGCAGTATTTT
.	.	TRBV11-3	TRBJ1-6	CASSLEIENSPLHF	TGTGCCAGCAGCTTAGAAATAGAGAATTCACCCCTCCACTTT
.	.	TRBV2	TRBJ2-1	CASRRGQLNEQFF	TGTGCCAGCAGGCGCGGACAGTTGAATGAGCAGTTCTTC
.	.	TRBV6-5	TRBJ1-1	CASSLLRRRGEAAFF	TGTGCCAGCAGTCTACTTAGGCGACGGGGAGAGGCAGCTTTCTTT
.	few	TRBV19	TRBJ1-5	CASNPGNQPQHF	TGTGCCAGTAACCCAGGGAATCAGCCCCAGCATTTT
.	.	TRBV10-3	TRBJ2-1	CAIRLGEYNEQFF	TGTGCCATCAGGCTAGGAGAATACAATGAGCAGTTCTTC
TRBD1	.	TRBV7-8	TRBJ2-7	CASSPTGGSYEQYF	TGTGCCAGCAGCCCAACAGGGGGCTCCTACGAGCAGTACTTC
TRBD1	.	TRBV29-1	TRBJ2-7	CSVLTGTSYEQYF	TGCAGCGTTCTGACAGGGACATCCTACGAGCAGTACTTC
TRBD1	.	TRBV28	TRBJ2-7	CASSHYRGPSYEQYF	TGTGCCAGCAGCCACTACAGGGGACCCTCCTACGAGCAGTACTTC
TRBD2	.	TRBV5-1	TRBJ2-7	CASSSTGTSGRYEQYF	TGCGCCAGCAGCTCAACAGGTACTAGCGGGAGGTACGAGCAGTACTTC
TRBD1	.	TRBV11-2	TRBJ1-5	CASSLGGQGSNQPQHF	TGTGCCAGCAGCTTAGGGGGACAGGGGAGCAATCAGCCCCAGCATTTT
.	.	TRBV7-9	TRBJ2-7	CASSLGTAYEQYF	TGTGCCAGCAGCTTAGGGACAGCATACGAGCAGTACTTC
TRBD2	.	TRBV19	TRBJ2-7	CASRLASGASYEQYF	TGTGCCAGTAGGCTAGCCAGCGGGGCCTCCTACGAGCAGTACTTC
.	.	TRBV5-8	TRBJ2-1	CASSPQQVPYNEQFF	TGTGCCAGCAGCCCGCAACAGGTGCCTTACAATGAGCAGTTCTTC
TRBD2	.	TRBV3-1/TRBV3-2	TRBJ2-7	CASSPSSGSVGQYF	TGTGCCAGCAGTCCCAGTAGCGGGAGCGTAGGGCAGTACTTC
.	once	TRBV11-2	TRBJ1-4	CASSLSGEKLFF	TGTGCCAGCAGCTTAAGCGGTGAAAAACTGTTTTTT
TRBD1	.	TRBV7-2	TRBJ2-7	CASSSGTASYEQYF	TGTGCCAGCAGCTCCGGGACAGCGTCCTACGAGCAGTACTTC
TRBD1	.	TRBV6-5	TRBJ1-1	CASSYQSFAGGREAFF	TGTGCCAGCAGTTACCAAAGTTTCGCAGGGGGTCGCGAAGCTTTCTTT
.	.	TRBV28	TRBJ2-2	CASSLLGWEWDGELFF	TGTGCCAGCAGTTTACTCGGGTGGGAGTGGGACGGGGAGCTGTTTTTT
.	.	TRBV13	TRBJ2-1	CATSGVRYNEQFF	TGTGCCACCTCGGGAGTTCGATACAATGAGCAGTTCTTC
.	.	TRBV15	TRBJ2-3	CATSRDLSDTQYF	TGTGCCACCAGCAGAGATCTCTCCGATACGCAGTATTTT
TRBD1	.	TRBV28	TRBJ1-6	CASSSRTGLNSPLHF	TGTGCCAGCAGTTCTCGGACAGGGTTGAATTCACCCCTCCACTTT
.	.	TRBV7-2	TRBJ2-1	CASSLEGGGPNEQFF	TGTGCCAGCAGCTTAGAGGGGGGGGGCCCCAATGAGCAGTTCTTC
.	.	TRBV5-1	TRBJ1-1	CASSLYMNTEAFF	TGCGCCAGCAGCCTTTACATGAACACTGAAGCTTTCTTT
.	few	TRBV11-2	TRBJ2-7	CASSLFGGTFYEQYF	TGTGCCAGCAGCTTATTTGGCGGGACCTTCTACGAGCAGTACTTC
TRBD2	once	TRBV2	TRBJ2-1	CASRRGLADQSSYNEQFF	TGTGCCAGCAGGCGGGGACTAGCGGACCAGAGCTCCTACAATGAGCAGTTCTTC
TRBD1	.	TRBV6-5	TRBJ1-2	CASTALGQGAYGYTF	TGTGCCAGCACGGCCCTGGGACAGGGAGCCTATGGCTACACCTTC
TRBD2	.	TRBV10-3	TRBJ2-5	CAISERTSGSETQYF	TGTGCCATCAGTGAAAGGACTAGCGGGAGTGAGACCCAGTACTTC
.	.	TRBV19	TRBJ1-5	CASSPSHRASSNQPQHF	TGTGCCAGTAGTCCTAGTCACAGGGCCTCTAGCAATCAGCCCCAGCATTTT
.	once	TRBV4-3	TRBJ1-1	CASSQGSEAVTEAFF	TGCGCCAGCAGCCAAGGCTCCGAGGCGGTCACTGAAGCTTTCTTT
TRBD1	.	TRBV30	TRBJ2-2	CAWSVERTGGTGELFF	TGTGCCTGGAGTGTAGAAAGGACAGGGGGCACCGGGGAGCTGTTTTTT
.	.	TRBV2	TRBJ1-5	CASSELGGDQPQHF	TGTGCCAGCAGTGAGTTGGGGGGGGATCAGCCCCAGCATTTT
.	once	TRBV7-2	TRBJ1-5	CASSFTGNQPQHF	TGTGCCAGCAGCTTTACAGGGAATCAGCCCCAGCATTTT
TRBD2	once	TRBV27	TRBJ2-1	CASSLFSGNSYNEQFF	TGTGCCAGCAGTTTATTTAGCGGGAACTCCTACAATGAGCAGTTCTTC
.	.	TRBV4-3	TRBJ1-3	CASSQAGGNTIYF	TGCGCCAGCAGCCAAGCGGGTGGAAACACCATATATTTT
.	.	TRBV24-1	TRBJ1-1	CATSVCPRQIF	TGTGCCACCAGTGTCTGCCCCCGTCAGATCTTT
TRBD1	once	TRBV6-5	TRBJ1-5	CASSGTGGGNQPQHF	TGTGCCAGCAGCGGGACAGGGGGAGGCAATCAGCCCCAGCATTTT
.	.	TRBV4-1	TRBJ2-2	CASSQGPPLINTGELFF	TGCGCCAGCAGCCAAGGTCCCCCTCTAATAAACACCGGGGAGCTGTTTTTT
.	.	TRBV12-3/TRBV12-4	TRBJ1-5	CASSLSQGQPQHF	TGTGCCAGCAGTTTAAGTCAGGGGCAGCCCCAGCATTTT
.	.	TRBV19	TRBJ1-5	CASRREGVSNQPQHF	TGTGCCAGTAGAAGAGAAGGGGTTAGCAATCAGCCCCAGCATTTT
TRBD1	.	TRBV7-3	TRBJ2-1	CASSFGTGSDEQFF	TGTGCCAGCAGCTTTGGGACAGGGAGCGATGAGCAGTTCTTC
.	.	TRBV10-3	TRBJ1-1	CAISEPGLEDAEAFF	TGTGCCATCAGTGAGCCGGGACTAGAGGACGCTGAAGCTTTCTTT
TRBD1	.	TRBV10-2	TRBJ1-5	CASSRGQANQPQHF	TGCGCCAGCAGTCGGGGACAGGCAAATCAGCCCCAGCATTTT
TRBD1	.	TRBV6-8	TRBJ1-5	CASSGHRGLGNQPQHF	TGTGCCAGCAGTGGCCACAGGGGGCTGGGCAATCAGCCCCAGCATTTT
TRBD1	few	TRBV25-1	TRBJ2-1	CASRGQRCYNEQFF	TGTGCCAGCAGGGGACAGAGATGCTACAATGAGCAGTTCTTC
TRBD1	.	TRBV30	TRBJ1-5	CAWSRTGVGQPQHF	TGTGCCTGGAGCCGAACAGGGGTTGGGCAGCCCCAGCATTTT
.	.	TRBV28	TRBJ2-7	CASSTPLYEQYF	TGTGCCAGCAGTACCCCACTATACGAGCAGTACTTC
.	.	TRBV12-3/TRBV12-4	TRBJ2-7	CASRIRGAYEQYF	TGTGCCAGCAGGATCAGGGGGGCCTACGAGCAGTACTTC
.	.	TRBV15	TRBJ2-1	CATSRDGVYNEQFF	TGTGCCACCAGCAGAGACGGGGTTTACAATGAGCAGTTCTTC
.	.	TRBV10-3	TRBJ2-7	CAISESGGRKSSYEQYF	TGTGCCATCAGTGAGTCGGGAGGCAGGAAATCCTCCTACGAGCAGTACTTC
.	.	TRBV28	TRBJ1-1	CASSLWAGRNTEAFF	TGTGCCAGCAGTTTATGGGCAGGGCGGAACACTGAAGCTTTCTTT
TRBD1	.	TRBV7-9	TRBJ2-5	CASLRTGRQETQYF	TGTGCCAGCCTACGGACAGGGCGGCAAGAGACCCAGTACTTC
.	.	TRBV11-3	TRBJ2-5	CASRPDIKETQYF	TGTGCCAGCAGGCCGGACATAAAAGAGACCCAGTACTTC
TRBD2	.	TRBV7-2	TRBJ2-1	CASSLGGSGVNSEQFF	TGTGCCAGCAGCTTAGGGGGTAGCGGGGTGAACTCTGAGCAGTTCTTC
TRBD1	.	TRBV7-3	TRBJ2-1	CASASGQTYNEQFF	TGTGCCAGCGCGTCGGGACAGACGTACAATGAGCAGTTCTTC
TRBD1	.	TRBV6-6	TRBJ1-2	CASSLPGQGARGYTF	TGTGCCAGCAGTTTACCGGGACAGGGCGCCAGGGGCTACACCTTC
.	.	TRBV30	TRBJ1-4	CAWSVGAATNEKLFF	TGTGCCTGGAGTGTAGGGGCAGCAACTAATGAAAAACTGTTTTTT